The following is a TCR beta chain sequence with its context. The data originate from a study of blood T cell repertoires in COVID-19. The repertoire was sequenced with immunoSEQ multiplex PCR; TCRdb's copy has only in-frame clones and lacks some. In the table there are some 200,000 clones, around 90% of which are singletons. Participants, roughly 18 to 100 years old, spanned 25 or so US areas. The sequenced sample consisted of PBMCs or T cells enriched from blood (not recorded which). The source is a woman aged 30 to 39 who had recovered from COVID-19.

CDR3 bases: TGTGCCAGCAGCTTAGTTCGGTTCGATGAGCAGTTCTTC. Residues: CASSLVRFDEQFF. The chain carries TRBV7-9 and TRBJ2-1; no reliable D call. Germline V gene lookup returns CDR1 SEHNR and CDR2 FQNEAQ (reference sequence). The CDR3 is 13 residues long. Trimming pared 1 base from V and 8 bases from J, leaving 9 bases between.